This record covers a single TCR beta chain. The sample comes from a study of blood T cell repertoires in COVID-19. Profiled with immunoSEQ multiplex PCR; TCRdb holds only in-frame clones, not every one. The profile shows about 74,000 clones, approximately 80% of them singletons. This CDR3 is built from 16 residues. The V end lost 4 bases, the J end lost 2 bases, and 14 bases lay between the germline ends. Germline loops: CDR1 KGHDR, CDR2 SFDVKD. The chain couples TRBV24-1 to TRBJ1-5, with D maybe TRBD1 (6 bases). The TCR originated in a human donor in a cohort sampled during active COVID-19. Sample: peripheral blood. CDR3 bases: TGTGCCACCAGTGAAGCCGGGACAAGGGGCAATCAGCCCCAGCATTTT. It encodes CATSEAGTRGNQPQHF.